The next 20 T cell receptor beta chains were all read from a single sample in a study of T cells in Graves' hyperthyroidism and ophthalmopathy. Regions amplified from RNA transcripts were the TCR beta CDR3 regions. RT-PCR in the first round (using the HTBI primer set) targeted the TCR CDR3. TCRdb re-analysed the multiplex PCR reads in MiXCR, keeping a single row per CDR3 protein. The repertoire holds hundreds of thousands of distinct CDR3 sequences, with about a sixth as singletons. Sequenced: blood. These receptors originate from a woman between 25 and 40 years old with Graves' hyperthyroidism.

The chain employs TRBV30 and TRBJ2-1; TRBD2 matches 10 bases. Losses at the gene ends were 1 base for V and 4 bases for J; bases not matched to a gene: 7. The CDR3 totals 16 residues. Germline CDR1 GTSNPN, CDR2 SVGIG (reference sequence). CDR3 nucleotides: TGTGCCTGGAGTGGGTTAGCGGGAGGCCTATACAATGAGCAGTTCTTC. Amino acids: CAWSGLAGGLYNEQFF.

This clonotype was seen a few times. V and J are TRBV27 and TRBJ1-5; no firm D call. Per the germline V gene, CDR1 is MNHEY and CDR2 is SMNVEV (reference sequence). This CDR3 spans 12 amino acids. The ends were cut back, 5 bases at V and 9 bases at J, with 11 bases in the middle. The CDR3 protein is CASSAGLGPQHF. As DNA, the CDR3 is TGTGCCAGCAGTGCGGGTCTAGGGCCCCAGCATTTT.

The V gene is TRBV9, the J gene TRBJ2-1, with 12 positions matching TRBD2. V was clipped by 0 bases and J by 7 bases; unmatched bases: 5. Germline V CDR1 and CDR2: SGDLS, YYNGEE. This CDR3 contains 16 residues. The chain's CDR3 is CASSVGPGLAGNEQFF. The CDR3 nucleotides read TGTGCCAGCAGCGTAGGACCAGGACTAGCGGGGAATGAGCAGTTCTTC.

Many counts were recorded for this clonotype. CDR3 amino acids: CAGSLAAGEQYF. CDR3 nucleotides: TGTGCCGGATCTCTAGCGGCAGGCGAGCAGTACTTC. The chain employs TRBV28 and TRBJ2-7; 7 bases agree with TRBD2. Germline V lookup: CDR1 MDHEN, CDR2 SYDVKM. CDR3 length: 12 amino acids. The V and J ends lost 11 bases and 6 bases, in that order; junction bases with no gene match: 10. Complete variable domain (other parts from reference TRBV28 and TRBJ2-7): DVKVTQSSRYLVKRTGEKVFLECVQDMDHENMFWYRQDPGLGLRLIYFSYDVKMKEKGDIPEGYSVSREKKERFSLILESASTNQTSMYLCAGSLAAGEQYFGPGTRLTVT.

This clonotype was counted many times. V and J are TRBV6-5 and TRBJ2-2, with 9 nucleotides matching TRBD2. Trimming at V came to 2 bases and at J to 5 bases, leaving 12 bases not matched to a gene. This CDR3 is 18 amino acids long. Germline CDR1 reads MNHEY; CDR2 reads SVGAGI. The CDR3 loop is CASSYPPLGSGRTGELFF. For the CDR3, the DNA is TGTGCCAGCAGTTACCCGCCGTTGGGTAGCGGGAGAACCGGGGAGCTGTTTTTT.

This clonotype showed up many times. The rearrangement links TRBV12-3 or TRBV12-4 to TRBJ2-1; 9 nucleotides agree with TRBD2. Unmatched junction bases numbered 11, after V lost 6 bases and J lost 8 bases. This CDR3 spans 15 amino acids. The CDR3 reads CASSKPDRLADEQFF. The DNA for the CDR3 is TGTGCCAGCAGCAAACCGGATAGACTAGCGGATGAGCAGTTCTTC.

In DNA, the CDR3 is TGTGCCAGCAGTTCTATAAACAGATTACGGAAATACGAGCAGTACTTC. It encodes CASSSINRLRKYEQYF. The V gene is TRBV28, the J gene TRBJ2-7, with D unclear. This CDR3 is 16 amino acids long. The V end was cut by 4 bases, the J end by 4 bases, with 20 bases between. Looked up from germline, CDR1 is MDHEN and CDR2 is SYDVKM.

A remark on this clonotype: At one end the junction does not follow the germline gene, possibly because of a read error. CDR3: CASSASGTPNTGKLFF. The CDR3 DNA follows: TGTGCCAGCAGCGCGTCGGGTACTCCGAACACCGGGAAGCTGTTTTTT. The chain combines TRBV9 with TRBJ2-2, with D maybe TRBD2 (5 bases). The CDR3 has 16 amino acids. Germline CDR1 is SGDLS and CDR2 is YYNGEE. Full variable domain (rest looked up from reference TRBV9 and TRBJ2-2): DSGVTQTPKHLITATGQRVTLRCSPRSGDLSVYWYQQSLDQGLQFLIQYYNGEERAKGNILERFSAQQFPDLHSELNLSSLELGDSALYFCASSASGTPNTGKLFFGEGSRLTVL.

The sample holds many counts of this clonotype. The chain recombines TRBV3-1 with TRBJ1-6; no reliable D call. The V and J ends lost 0 bases and 4 bases respectively, with 10 bases between them. This CDR3 has 16 amino acids. CDR1 LGHDT and CDR2 YNNKEL come from the germline V gene (reference sequence). The CDR3: CASSQERASYNSPLHF. As DNA, the CDR3 is TGTGCCAGCAGCCAAGAGCGCGCATCTTATAATTCACCCCTCCACTTT.

This clonotype was recorded many times. The chain has TRBV30 and TRBJ2-1, with D unresolved. Germline lookup yields CDR1 GTSNPN and CDR2 SVGIG (reference sequence). The CDR3 is made up of 13 amino acids. The V gene lost 5 bases and the J gene lost 9 bases, with 17 bases spanning the gap. The CDR3 region is CAWALGNGIEQFF. The DNA of the CDR3 is TGTGCCTGGGCCCTTGGGAATGGGATTGAGCAGTTCTTC.

This clonotype was counted only a few times. CDR3 DNA: TGCAGCGCCCTTGAAACCCACGAGCAGTACTTC. Its translation is CSALETHEQYF. The chain is built from TRBV20-1 and TRBJ2-7; no firm D call. CDR1 is DFQATT and CDR2 is SNEGSKA in the germline V gene (reference sequence). The CDR3 loop spans 11 amino acids.

This clonotype was detected ten times or more. This chain uses TRBV7-3 with TRBJ2-5; D unclear. CDR3 length: 13 amino acids. The V end was cut by 6 bases, the J end by 2 bases, with 10 bases between. Germline CDR1 reads SGHTA; CDR2 reads FQGTGA. This CDR3 reads CASSLTRQETQYF. CDR3 coding DNA: TGTGCCAGCAGTCTCACACGGCAAGAGACCCAGTACTTC.

At least ten counts were recorded for this clonotype. The V gene is TRBV6-5, the J gene TRBJ2-7; perhaps TRBD1 as D (5 bases). Trimming removed 0 bases from V and 4 bases from J, with 7 bases in between. Germline CDR1 reads MNHEY; CDR2 reads SVGAGI. This CDR3 region has 13 residues. The CDR3 protein is CASSYSDMYEQYF. CDR3 nucleotides: TGTGCCAGCAGTTACTCGGACATGTACGAGCAGTACTTC.

This clonotype is a singleton in its sample. The rearrangement uses TRBV5-4 and TRBJ2-7, with 7 bases matching TRBD1. Per germline, CDR1 SGHNT and CDR2 YYREEE (reference sequence). The CDR3 consists of 13 residues. The J segment lost 6 bases and the V segment lost 4 bases, leaving 7 bases of the junction unmatched. CDR3 DNA sequence: TGTGCCAGCAGCGGGAAGACAGGGCTCGAGCAGTACTTC. Its protein is CASSGKTGLEQYF.

The chain carries TRBV7-9 and TRBJ2-1; 11 nucleotides match TRBD2. The CDR3 extends over 16 amino acids. Germline CDR1 SEHNR, CDR2 FQNEAQ (reference sequence). The V segment lost 1 base and the J segment 7 bases; nucleotides outside the gene matches: 6. CDR3 sequence (DNA): TGTGCCAGCAGCTTAGTACTAGCGGGAGAGTATAATGAGCAGTTCTTC. Amino acid sequence: CASSLVLAGEYNEQFF.

V and J are TRBV29-1 and TRBJ2-2; 7 positions match TRBD1. Per the germline V gene, CDR1 is SQVTM and CDR2 is ANQGSEA. The CDR3 is 13 amino acids. Germline trimming cut 4 bases from V and 10 bases from J; bases unmatched to any gene: 9. Here the CDR3 DNA reads TGCAGCGTTGGTACCCAACAGGGGTTGGAGCTGTTTTTT. Encoded protein: CSVGTQQGLELFF.

This clonotype was recorded many times. The rearrangement links TRBV5-1 to TRBJ2-3, with TRBD1 identical over 9 bases. CDR1 and CDR2 (germline): SGHRS, YFSETQ. This CDR3 has 14 residues. V gave up 3 bases and J gave up 3 bases; unmatched junction bases: 2. CDR3 region: CASSWDRETDTQYF. The CDR3, as DNA: TGCGCCAGCAGCTGGGACAGGGAGACAGATACGCAGTATTTT.

This clonotype has ten or more counts. This sequence joins TRBV7-2 and TRBJ2-7; TRBD2 is a possible D gene (5 bases). Per germline, CDR1 SGHTA and CDR2 FQGNSA. With 1 base removed from V and 0 bases from J, the gap between germline ends came to 10 bases. The CDR3 covers 15 residues. The CDR3 loop reads CASSLGRFTSYEQYF. Written as DNA, the CDR3 is TGTGCCAGCAGCTTAGGGAGGTTCACCTCCTACGAGCAGTACTTC.

This clonotype appeared a few times. The chain has TRBV9 and TRBJ2-1; TRBD2 matches 10 bases. The CDR3 has 16 residues. J was trimmed by 5 bases and V by 1 base; bases with no gene match: 6. The germline gives CDR1 SGDLS, CDR2 YYNGEE. The CDR3 sequence is CASSVMGLAGDNEQFF. The CDR3 region has the DNA TGTGCCAGCAGCGTAATGGGTCTAGCGGGAGACAATGAGCAGTTCTTC.

The sample holds a few counts of this clonotype. This chain connects TRBV6-5 to TRBJ1-1, with TRBD1 matching 7 bases. The germline V gene has CDR1 MNHEY and CDR2 SVGAGI. The CDR3 is 15 residues long. The trim removed 2 bases at V and 1 base at J, leaving 4 bases unmatched. The CDR3, as DNA: TGTGCCAGCAGTTACCCCACAGGGGAGAACACTGAAGCTTTCTTT. Its protein product is CASSYPTGENTEAFF.